This T cell receptor beta chain was sequenced for a study of shared clonotypes between healthy human individuals. The CDR3 is 11 residues long. Germline V gene data show CDR1 as SQVTM and CDR2 as ANQGSEA. Selected positively for CCR7 and CD45RO-negative, naive CD8 cells excluded terminally differentiated effector memory CD45RA+ cells. The repertoire was sequenced with immunoSEQ multiplex PCR; TCRdb's copy has only in-frame clones and lacks some. Found here are millions of clones, 93% of them singletons; the top ten hold 1.7%. This clonotype originated in a man aged 18 to 35 in good health. Some clones in this sample may be carry-over from other donors' samples. Sequencing used naive CD8+ T cells from PBMCs. This chain joins TRBV29-1 and TRBJ1-3; no firm D call. The CDR3 sequence is CERFQGNTIYF. CDR3 bases: TGCGAGCGATTCCAGGGAAACACCATATATTTT.